A single sample is the source of the 10 T cell receptor beta chains below, sequenced in a study of post-analysis software for immune sequencing data. For these TCRs, the target antigens are not known. Presence of unique molecular identifiers characterized the TCR beta cDNA libraries. TCRdb analysed the PCR reads with MiXCR anew, one entry per CDR3 protein. The sample has roughly 800,000 distinct CDR3 sequences; around 53% are singletons. Study-level findings and limits: Comparison of patients with controls showed five TRBV segments more frequent in patients, TRBV5-6, TRBV5-1 and TRBV20-1 among them.

Sequencing was done on a sample of blood. Receptor source: a girl aged 5-17 years with multiple sclerosis.

This clonotype has only a few counts. The chain is built from TRBV15 and TRBJ2-1; 9 nucleotides align to TRBD2. This CDR3 is 19 amino acids long. J lost 4 bases, V lost 0 bases, and 13 bases had no gene match. Germline assignment: CDR1 LNHNV and CDR2 YYDKDF (reference sequence). The CDR3 DNA sequence: TGTGCCACCAGCAGAGATCCGGGACTAGCTGTTGCTGGGTACAATGAGCAGTTCTTC. Its translation is CATSRDPGLAVAGYNEQFF.

This clonotype was seen only a few times. J is TRBJ2-7 and V is TRBV20-1; 12 bases agree with TRBD2. The CDR3 has 14 amino acids. Germline lookup yields CDR1 DFQATT and CDR2 SNEGSKA (reference sequence). J was trimmed by 6 bases and V by 1 base; bases with no gene match: 4. The CDR3 region has the DNA TGCAGTGCTAGAGTGACTAGCGGGAGTGGCGAGCAGTACTTC. This encodes CSARVTSGSGEQYF.

The chain has TRBV10-3 and TRBJ2-3, with 11 positions matching TRBD2. Germline-derived CDR1 and CDR2 are ENHRY and SYGVKD. V lost 5 bases and J lost 2; bases outside the gene matches: 6. The CDR3 spans 16 residues. The CDR3 nucleotides are TGTGCCATCAGTACACTAGCGGGGGCCCACACAGATACGCAGTATTTT. It specifies CAISTLAGAHTDTQYF.

This clonotype occurred a few times. The V and J genes are TRBV6-1 and TRBJ2-7; 9 nucleotides match TRBD2. The V gene's germline CDR1 is MNHNS and CDR2 SASEGT. The CDR3 is 18 amino acids. V gave up 6 bases and J gave up 0 bases; unmatched junction bases: 15. In DNA form, the CDR3 reads TGTGCCAGCAGACCGAAGCGGGAGGCCAGGATCATCTCCTACGAGCAGTACTTC. This encodes CASRPKREARIISYEQYF.

The chain joins TRBV5-1 to TRBJ2-7; 11 bases agree with TRBD2. Germline-derived CDR1 and CDR2 are SGHRS and YFSETQ. The ends lost 5 bases at V and 2 bases at J; junction bases unmatched: 12. CDR3 length equals 17 residues. This CDR3 reads CASSSEQTSGAPYEQYF. The CDR3 coding sequence is TGCGCCAGCAGTTCCGAACAGACTAGCGGGGCGCCCTACGAGCAGTACTTC.

The genes are TRBV20-1 and TRBJ2-7, with D possibly matching TRBD2 (5 bases). V lost 1 base to trimming and J lost 3 bases, with 7 bases between them. CDR1 is DFQATT, CDR2 SNEGSKA, per germline (reference sequence). The CDR3 length is 12 residues. The CDR3 loop is CSARVSDYEQYF. The CDR3 DNA follows: TGCAGTGCTAGAGTTAGCGACTACGAGCAGTACTTC.

The gene calls are TRBV15 and TRBJ2-5, with D possibly TRBD1 on 6 matching bases. The CDR3 loop spans 16 amino acids. The germline V and J ends were trimmed by 0 bases and 4 bases, with 15 bases remaining between them. The germline CDR1 and CDR2 sequences are LNHNV and YYDKDF (reference sequence). The CDR3 is CATSRDGTTRGETQYF. The CDR3 region has the DNA TGTGCCACCAGCAGAGACGGGACAACGAGGGGAGAGACCCAGTACTTC. The variable domain in full, completed from reference TRBV15 and TRBJ2-5, reads DAMVIQNPRYQVTQFGKPVTLSCSQTLNHNVMYWYQQKSSQAPKLLFHYYDKDFNNEADTPDNFQSRRPNTSFCFLDIRSPGLGDTAMYLCATSRDGTTRGETQYFGPGTRLLVL.

This chain uses TRBV4-2 with TRBJ2-1; TRBD2 matches 11 bases. The CDR3 has 13 residues. Trimming cost V 9 bases and J 9 bases; bases outside gene matches: 7. The V gene's germline CDR1 is LGHNA and CDR2 YNFKEQ. The CDR3 sequence is CASTSGSSGEQFF. The DNA for the CDR3 is TGTGCCAGTACTAGCGGGAGTTCGGGTGAGCAGTTCTTC.

This clonotype has a single count. V gene TRBV12-3 or TRBV12-4 combines with J gene TRBJ2-5; possibly TRBD2 for D (6 bases). The CDR3 has 15 amino acids. Between the trimmed V and J ends, which lost 5 bases and 3 bases, there was a span of 16 bases. The CDR3 loop is CASSPPGVREETQYF. CDR3 nucleotide sequence: TGTGCCAGCAGTCCCCCGGGGGTAAGGGAAGAGACCCAGTACTTC.

This clonotype has a handful of counts. The genes are TRBV25-1 and TRBJ2-7; TRBD2 agrees at 8 bases. CDR1 and CDR2 (germline): MGHDK, SYGVNS. The CDR3 covers 14 residues. V dropped 3 bases and J dropped 6; count of bases not matched to a gene: 7. DNA for the CDR3: TGTGCCAGCAGTGATCGCGCGGGGGGAAGCGAGCAGTACTTC. This encodes CASSDRAGGSEQYF.